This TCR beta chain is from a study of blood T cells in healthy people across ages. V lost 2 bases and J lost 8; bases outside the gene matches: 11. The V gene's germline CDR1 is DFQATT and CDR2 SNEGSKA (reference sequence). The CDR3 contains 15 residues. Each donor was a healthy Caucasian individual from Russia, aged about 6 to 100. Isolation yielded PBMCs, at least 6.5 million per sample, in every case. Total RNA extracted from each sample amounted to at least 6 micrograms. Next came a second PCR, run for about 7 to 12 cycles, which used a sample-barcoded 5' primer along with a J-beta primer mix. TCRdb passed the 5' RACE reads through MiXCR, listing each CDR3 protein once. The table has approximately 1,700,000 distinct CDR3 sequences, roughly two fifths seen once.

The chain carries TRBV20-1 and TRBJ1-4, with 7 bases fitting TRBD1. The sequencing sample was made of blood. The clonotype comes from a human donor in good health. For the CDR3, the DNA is TGCAGTGCTAGACGCCCTGACAGGGATACCGAAAAACTGTTTTTT. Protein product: CSARRPDRDTEKLFF.